These 3 T cell receptor beta chains came from one sample sequenced in a study of metastatic and nonmetastatic thyroid tumors. With MiXCR, TCRdb called clones anew from the PCR reads. Among more than 70,000 clones listed, 7.5% to 9% were seen once. No treatment of any kind had been given to any patient before thyroid surgery. Sequenced sample: blood. The receptor source for this set is a female donor with papillary thyroid cancer or a benign thyroid nodule (not recorded which). Some clones in this sample may be carry-over from other donors' samples.

This clone has at least ten counts. The chain carries TRBV6-2 or TRBV6-3 and TRBJ2-6; the D gene is possibly TRBD2 (5 bases). Deletions cut 2 bases from V and 0 bases from J, with 5 bases between. The germline V gene has CDR1 MNHEY and CDR2 SVGEGT. The CDR3 spans 15 residues. CDR3 sequence reads: CASSYRGSGANVLTF. The CDR3 region has the DNA TGTGCCAGCAGTTACCGGGGCTCTGGGGCCAACGTCCTGACTTTC.

J is TRBJ1-5 and V is TRBV6-1; D call uncertain. This CDR3 is built from 13 residues. V was pared by 7 bases and J by 6 bases, with 13 bases between. Germline V CDR1 and CDR2: MNHNS, SASEGT. Here the CDR3 DNA reads TGTGCCAGCACAGAGATGGAGGGTCAGCCCCAGCATTTT. This gives the protein CASTEMEGQPQHF.

This clone was seen repeatedly, ten times or more. The V gene is TRBV6-6, the J gene TRBJ2-3; either TRBD1 or TRBD2 may supply D (5 bases each). The CDR3 is 18 residues long. Germline CDR1 reads MNHNY; CDR2 reads SVGAGI (reference sequence). V shed 6 bases and J shed 6 bases, with 28 bases lying between them. The CDR3 region is CASRSIGDADTDSDTQYF. The CDR3 coding sequence is TGTGCCAGCAGGAGCATAGGGGACGCGGACACGGACTCGGATACGCAGTATTTT.